Listed below are T cell receptor beta chains from one sample, sequenced in a study of T cell changes during pregnancy in multiple sclerosis. TCRdb keeps only in-frame clones here, not all; method: immunoSEQ multiplex PCR. The table lists under 85,000 clones, roughly 90% of them singletons, with 8% to 10% in the top ten. Sequenced here: peripheral blood, sampled after pregnancy. Receptors originate from a female donor in good health, enrolled as a control in a pregnancy study. Both conserved end residues are trimmed from each CDR3.

v_gene	j_gene	len	CDR3aa
TRBV6-1	TRBJ2-7	9	ASFAAGGLY
TRBV5-1	TRBJ2-1	10	ASSFPGNEQF
TRBV6-5	TRBJ2-7	13	ASSYSRTQTYEQY
TRBV19	TRBJ2-3	15	ASSISGAGGALDTQY
TRBV27	TRBJ2-3	10	ASSGDRAAQY
TRBV19	TRBJ1-1	13	ASSIAGQVNTEAF
TRBV5-1	TRBJ2-3	12	ASSFSGGRDTQY
TRBV7-2	TRBJ1-1	10	ASSLAASEAF
TRBV29-1	TRBJ1-2	15	SVEWGAGTARPYGYT
TRBV6-6	TRBJ1-5	14	ASTSKDRPSNQPQH
TRBV5-6	TRBJ2-5	14	ASSFTSGPAQETQY
TRBV30	TRBJ1-2	11	AWSEGTAYGYT
TRBV30	TRBJ1-2	10	AQNTGSSGYT
TRBV5-6	TRBJ2-3	14	ASSAGLAGSTDTQY
TRBV9	TRBJ1-1	12	ASSASDWNTEAF
TRBV12-1	TRBJ2-3	14	ASMNPGLAGVDTQY
TRBV27	TRBJ1-1	13	ASSQSSGYYTEAF
TRBV6-5	TRBJ2-3	12	ASSYGLVRDTQY
TRBV10-3	TRBJ2-1	13	AITPARGSYNEQF
TRBV2	TRBJ1-2	14	ASRPPGGQGNYGYT
TRBV10-3	TRBJ1-4	14	AISKSGGSTNEKLF
TRBV6-1	TRBJ2-5	12	ASSEGGPQETQY
TRBV6-5	TRBJ2-5	13	ASSRWRGLQETQY
TRBV19	TRBJ2-6	11	ASIKGEGNVLT